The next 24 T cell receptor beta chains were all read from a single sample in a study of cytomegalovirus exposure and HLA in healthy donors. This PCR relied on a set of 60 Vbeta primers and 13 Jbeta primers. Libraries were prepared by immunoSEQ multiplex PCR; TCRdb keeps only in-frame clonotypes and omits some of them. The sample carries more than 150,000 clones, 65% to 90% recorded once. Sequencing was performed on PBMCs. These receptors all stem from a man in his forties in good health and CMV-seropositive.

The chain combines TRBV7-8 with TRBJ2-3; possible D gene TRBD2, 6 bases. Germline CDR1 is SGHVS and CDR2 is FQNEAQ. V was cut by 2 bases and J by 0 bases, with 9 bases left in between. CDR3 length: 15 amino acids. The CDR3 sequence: CASSLWRESTDTQYF. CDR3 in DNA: TGTGCCAGCAGCTTATGGCGGGAAAGCACAGATACGCAGTATTTT.

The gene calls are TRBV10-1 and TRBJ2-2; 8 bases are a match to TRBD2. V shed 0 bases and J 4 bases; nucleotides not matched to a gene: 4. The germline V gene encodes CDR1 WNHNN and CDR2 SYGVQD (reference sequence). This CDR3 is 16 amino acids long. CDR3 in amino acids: CASSESSGRLTGELFF. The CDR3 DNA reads TGCGCCAGCAGTGAGTCAAGCGGGAGACTCACCGGGGAGCTGTTTTTT.

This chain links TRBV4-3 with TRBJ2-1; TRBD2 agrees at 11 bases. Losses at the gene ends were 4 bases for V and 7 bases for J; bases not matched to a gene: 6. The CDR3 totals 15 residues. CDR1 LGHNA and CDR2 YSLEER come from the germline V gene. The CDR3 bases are TGCGCCAGCAGCCTTAGCGGGGGGGCTGGTAATGAGCAGTTCTTC. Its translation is CASSLSGGAGNEQFF.

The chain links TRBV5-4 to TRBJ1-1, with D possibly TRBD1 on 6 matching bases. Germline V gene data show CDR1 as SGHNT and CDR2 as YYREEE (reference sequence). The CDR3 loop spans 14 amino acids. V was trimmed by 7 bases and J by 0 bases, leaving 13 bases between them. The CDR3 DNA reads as TGTGCCAGCGGGCAGGGGAGACTGAACACTGAAGCTTTCTTT. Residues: CASGQGRLNTEAFF.

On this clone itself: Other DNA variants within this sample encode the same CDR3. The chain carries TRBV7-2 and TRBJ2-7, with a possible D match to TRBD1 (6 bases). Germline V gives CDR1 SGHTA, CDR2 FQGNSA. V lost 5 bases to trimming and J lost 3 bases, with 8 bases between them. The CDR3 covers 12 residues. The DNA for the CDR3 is TGTGCCAGCAGCACGGACAGCTACGAGCAGTACTTC. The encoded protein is CASSTDSYEQYF.

CDR3: CASSDRVTYEQYF. The CDR3 nucleotides read TGTGCCAGCAGCGACAGGGTTACCTACGAGCAGTACTTC. This chain uses TRBV7-9 with TRBJ2-7, with 7 bases aligning to TRBD1. CDR3 length: 13 amino acids. Germline loops: CDR1 SEHNR, CDR2 FQNEAQ (reference sequence). V lost 5 bases and J lost 2; bases outside the gene matches: 3.

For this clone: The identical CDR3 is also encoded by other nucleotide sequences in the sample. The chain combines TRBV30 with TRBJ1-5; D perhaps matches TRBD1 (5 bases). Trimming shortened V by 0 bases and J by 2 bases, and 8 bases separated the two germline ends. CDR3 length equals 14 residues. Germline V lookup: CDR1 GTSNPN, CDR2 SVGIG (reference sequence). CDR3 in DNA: TGTGCCTGGAGTGTTCGCAGGGGCAATCAGCCCCAGCATTTT. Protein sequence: CAWSVRRGNQPQHF.

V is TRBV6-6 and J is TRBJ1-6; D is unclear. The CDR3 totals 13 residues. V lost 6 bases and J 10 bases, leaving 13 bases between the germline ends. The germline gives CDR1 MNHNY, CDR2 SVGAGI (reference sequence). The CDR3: CASSPNSNSPLHF. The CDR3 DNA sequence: TGTGCCAGCAGCCCAAATTCTAACTCACCCCTCCACTTT.

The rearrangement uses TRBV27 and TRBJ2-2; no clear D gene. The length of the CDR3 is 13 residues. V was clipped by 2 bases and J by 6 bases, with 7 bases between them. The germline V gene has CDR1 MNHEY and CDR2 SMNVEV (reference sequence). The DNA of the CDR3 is TGTGCCAGCAGTTTAATCCGGGCCGGGGAGCTGTTTTTT. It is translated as CASSLIRAGELFF.

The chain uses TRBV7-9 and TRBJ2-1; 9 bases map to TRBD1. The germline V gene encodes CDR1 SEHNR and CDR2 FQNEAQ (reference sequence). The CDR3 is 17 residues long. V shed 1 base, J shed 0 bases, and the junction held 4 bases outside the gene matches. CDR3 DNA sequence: TGTGCCAGCAGCTTAGGGCGGGGACAGGGCTCCTACAATGAGCAGTTCTTC. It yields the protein CASSLGRGQGSYNEQFF.

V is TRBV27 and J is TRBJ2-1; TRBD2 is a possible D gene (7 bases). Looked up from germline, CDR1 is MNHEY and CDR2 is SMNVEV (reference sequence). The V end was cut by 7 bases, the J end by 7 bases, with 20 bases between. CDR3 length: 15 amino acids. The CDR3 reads CASTLEGGGLNEQFF. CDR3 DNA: TGTGCCAGCACCCTTGAGGGGGGGGGCCTTAATGAGCAGTTCTTC.

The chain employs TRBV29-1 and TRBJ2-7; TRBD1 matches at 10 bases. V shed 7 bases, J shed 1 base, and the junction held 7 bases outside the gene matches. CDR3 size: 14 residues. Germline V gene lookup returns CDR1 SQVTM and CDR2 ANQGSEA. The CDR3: CSAGDRGRSYEQYF. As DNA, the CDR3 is TGCAGCGCCGGGGACAGGGGACGGTCCTACGAGCAGTACTTC.

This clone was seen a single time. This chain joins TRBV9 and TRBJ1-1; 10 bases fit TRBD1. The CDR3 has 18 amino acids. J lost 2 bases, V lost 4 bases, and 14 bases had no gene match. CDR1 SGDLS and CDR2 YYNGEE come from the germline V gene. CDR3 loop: CASSLLPGQGFSNTEAFF. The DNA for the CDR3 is TGTGCCAGCAGCTTACTTCCGGGACAGGGGTTTAGTAACACTGAAGCTTTCTTT.

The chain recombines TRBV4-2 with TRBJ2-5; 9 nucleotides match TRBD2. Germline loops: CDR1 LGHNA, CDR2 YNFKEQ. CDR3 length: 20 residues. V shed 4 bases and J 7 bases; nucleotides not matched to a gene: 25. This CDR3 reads CASSPMAGTSPGAGGGTQYF. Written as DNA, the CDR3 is TGTGCCAGCAGCCCCATGGCGGGGACTAGCCCCGGTGCCGGGGGGGGGACCCAGTACTTC.

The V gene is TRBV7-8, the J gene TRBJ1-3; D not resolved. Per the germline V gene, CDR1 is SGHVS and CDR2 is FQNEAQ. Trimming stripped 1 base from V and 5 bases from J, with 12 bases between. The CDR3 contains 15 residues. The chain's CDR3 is CASSLVAENRNTIYF. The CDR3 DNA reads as TGTGCCAGCAGCTTAGTGGCCGAAAATCGAAACACCATATATTTT.

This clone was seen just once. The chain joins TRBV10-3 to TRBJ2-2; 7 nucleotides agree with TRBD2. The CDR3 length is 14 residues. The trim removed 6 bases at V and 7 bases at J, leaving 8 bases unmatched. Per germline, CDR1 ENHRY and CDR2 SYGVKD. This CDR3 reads CAISGQSGGGELFF. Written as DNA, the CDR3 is TGTGCCATCAGCGGACAATCGGGAGGCGGGGAGCTGTTTTTT.

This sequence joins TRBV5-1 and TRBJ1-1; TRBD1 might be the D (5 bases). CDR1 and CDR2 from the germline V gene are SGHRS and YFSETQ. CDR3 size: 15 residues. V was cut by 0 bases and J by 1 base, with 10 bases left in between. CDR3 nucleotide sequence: TGCGCCAGCAGCTTGGCGGGGGTGGGGAACACTGAAGCTTTCTTT. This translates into CASSLAGVGNTEAFF.

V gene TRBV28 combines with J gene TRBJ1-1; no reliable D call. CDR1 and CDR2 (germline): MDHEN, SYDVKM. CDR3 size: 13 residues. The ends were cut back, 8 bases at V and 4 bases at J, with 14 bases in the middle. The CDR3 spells CASREAGSTEAFF. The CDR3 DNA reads TGTGCCAGCCGCGAAGCGGGGAGCACTGAAGCTTTCTTT.

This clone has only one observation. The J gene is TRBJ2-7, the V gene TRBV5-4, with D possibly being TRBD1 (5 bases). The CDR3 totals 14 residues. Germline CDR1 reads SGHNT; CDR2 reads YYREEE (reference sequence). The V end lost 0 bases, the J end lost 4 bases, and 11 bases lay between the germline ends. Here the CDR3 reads CASSLEQATYEQYF. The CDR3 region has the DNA TGTGCCAGCAGCTTGGAACAGGCAACATACGAGCAGTACTTC.

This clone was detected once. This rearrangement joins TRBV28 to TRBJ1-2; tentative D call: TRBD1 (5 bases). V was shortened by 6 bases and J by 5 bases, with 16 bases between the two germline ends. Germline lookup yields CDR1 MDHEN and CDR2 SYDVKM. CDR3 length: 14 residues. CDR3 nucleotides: TGTGCCAGCAGCCTCGCTTCTAGGGGTTATGGCTACACCTTC. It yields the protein CASSLASRGYGYTF.

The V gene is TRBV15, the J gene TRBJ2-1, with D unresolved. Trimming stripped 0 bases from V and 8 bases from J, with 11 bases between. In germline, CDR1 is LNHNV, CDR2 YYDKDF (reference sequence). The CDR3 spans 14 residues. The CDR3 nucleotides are TGTGCCACCAGCAGAGATACAACTACGGATGAGCAGTTCTTC. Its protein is CATSRDTTTDEQFF.

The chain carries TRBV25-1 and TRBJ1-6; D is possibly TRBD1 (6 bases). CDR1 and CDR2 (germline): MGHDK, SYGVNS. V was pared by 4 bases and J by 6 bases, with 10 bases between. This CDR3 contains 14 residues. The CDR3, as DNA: TGTGCCAGCAGTGTCACAGGGAGTAATTCACCCCTCCACTTT. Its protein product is CASSVTGSNSPLHF.

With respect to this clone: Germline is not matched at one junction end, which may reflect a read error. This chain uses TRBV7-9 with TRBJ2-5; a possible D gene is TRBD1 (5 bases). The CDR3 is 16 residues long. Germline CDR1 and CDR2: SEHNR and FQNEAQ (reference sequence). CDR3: CSSSPLEIPGWETQYF. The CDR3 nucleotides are TGTTCCAGCAGCCCCCTGGAAATCCCAGGGTGGGAGACCCAGTACTTC. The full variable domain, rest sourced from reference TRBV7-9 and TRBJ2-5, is DTGVSQNPRHKITKRGQNVTFRCDPISEHNRLYWYRQTLGQGPEFLTYFQNEAQLEKSRLLSDRFSAERPKGSFSTLEIQRTEQGDSAMYLCSSSPLEIPGWETQYFGPGTRLLVL.

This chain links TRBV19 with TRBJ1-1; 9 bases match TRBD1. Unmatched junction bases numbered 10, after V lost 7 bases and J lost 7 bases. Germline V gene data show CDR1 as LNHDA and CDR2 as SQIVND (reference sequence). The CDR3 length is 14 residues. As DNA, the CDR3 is TGTGCCAGTACCAAACAGGGGGCCGGGGGTGAAGCTTTCTTT. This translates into CASTKQGAGGEAFF.